This T cell receptor (beta chain) was observed in a study of blood T cell repertoires in COVID-19. Study overall: The samples span acute and convalescent COVID-19 from the United States, Italy and Spain. From T cells, B-cell-depleted T cells, or PBMCs came the material, which was cDNA or gDNA.

In the original workflow: Reference gene primer amplification in the assay estimated nucleated cell counts. This table comes from immunoSEQ multiplex PCR, and its TCRdb copy is limited to in-frame clones, with some not included. V, J and clone size reflect that table, while D and trimming were determined from the DNA. This sample carries about 83,000 clones, around 83% of them seen once, and the ten largest clones take approximately 22%. Per germline, CDR1 LGHNT and CDR2 FRNRAP. J gave up 0 bases and V 2 bases, and 4 bases lay outside the gene matches. The CDR3 sequence is 16 residues long. Sequencing was done on a sample of peripheral blood. The receptor was derived from a woman aged 80 or over in a cohort sampled during active or convalescent COVID-19. The chain couples TRBV12-5 to TRBJ2-1; 7 bases map to TRBD1. The CDR3 sequence: CASGLTRDSSYNEQFF. In DNA form, the CDR3 reads TGTGCTAGTGGTTTGACCCGGGACAGCTCCTACAATGAGCAGTTCTTC. The variable domain in full, with the rest retrieved from reference TRBV12-5 and TRBJ2-1, is DARVTQTPRHKVTEMGQEVTMRCQPILGHNTVFWYRQTMMQGLELLAYFRNRAPLDDSGMPKDRFSAEMPDATLATLKIQPSEPRDSAVYFCASGLTRDSSYNEQFFGPGTRLTVL.